A single sample gave rise to the 26 T cell receptor beta chains below, sequenced in a study of T-cell reconstitution after alpha-beta-depleted transplantation in children. TCRbeta library construction was performed incorporating unique molecular identifiers. TCRdb reanalysed the PCR reads using MiXCR and keeps one entry per CDR3 protein. The sample lists some 840,000 distinct CDR3 sequences, 16% occurring once. The sample in question was PBMCs, mostly from graft donor cells, obtained 360 days after TCRalphabeta/CD19-depleted stem cell transplant. These receptors were collected from a male patient between 5 and 17 years old who had a stem cell transplant for acute lymphoblastic leukemia, so the T cells may come from the graft donor.

The chain carries TRBV5-6 and TRBJ2-3, with 7 bases that match TRBD2. There are 17 residues in the CDR3. Germline V gene lookup returns CDR1 SGHDT and CDR2 YYEEEE. V trimming: 3 bases; J trimming: 1 base; junction bases outside the gene matches: 11. The CDR3 reads CASSSWGGNLRTDTQYF. Here the CDR3 DNA reads TGTGCCAGCAGCTCCTGGGGGGGTAACCTCCGCACAGATACGCAGTATTTT.

This clonotype was counted only a few times. V usage is TRBV11-1 and J usage is TRBJ2-2; 7 bases align to TRBD1. From germline, CDR1 is SGHAT and CDR2 FQDESV (reference sequence). The trim removed 5 bases at V and 5 bases at J, leaving 20 bases unmatched. This CDR3 region has 19 residues. CDR3 protein: CASSLRGLGQVFRTGELFF. CDR3 in DNA: TGTGCCAGCAGCCTAAGGGGCCTTGGACAGGTTTTTCGTACCGGGGAGCTGTTTTTT.

The rearrangement joins TRBV6-6 to TRBJ2-1; unclear D gene. Trimming took 1 base from V and 5 from J, leaving 6 bases between them. The germline CDR1 and CDR2 sequences are MNHNY and SVGAGI (reference sequence). The CDR3 loop spans 13 amino acids. The CDR3 DNA follows: TGTGCCAGCAGTTACTTGGTCCACAATGAGCAGTTCTTC. This sequence encodes CASSYLVHNEQFF.

This clonotype was counted between two and nine times. The gene calls are TRBV6-2 or TRBV6-3 and TRBJ2-1; D is uncertain. CDR1 is MNHEY, CDR2 SVGEGT, per germline. This CDR3 comprises 15 residues. The germline V and J ends were trimmed by 2 bases and 5 bases, with 13 bases remaining between them. In nucleotides, the CDR3 is TGTGCCAGCAGTTACGAAGGGTCCAGGCACAATGAGCAGTTCTTC. Translating it yields CASSYEGSRHNEQFF.

The V gene is TRBV20-1, the J gene TRBJ1-3; TRBD1 might be the D (5 bases). V dropped 5 bases and J dropped 0 bases, with 17 bases sitting between them. The CDR3 runs to 16 residues. Germline assignment: CDR1 DFQATT and CDR2 SNEGSKA (reference sequence). The CDR3 sequence is CSAFSPGLRSGNTIYF. In DNA, the CDR3 is TGCAGTGCTTTCTCCCCGGGACTCCGCTCTGGAAACACCATATATTTT.

This clonotype was seen at least ten times. J is TRBJ2-1 and V is TRBV5-1; a weak D match, TRBD2 (6 bases). The V gene's germline CDR1 is SGHRS and CDR2 YFSETQ. CDR3 size: 14 residues. V was cut by 4 bases and J by 1 base, with 9 bases left in between. CDR3 DNA: TGCGCCAGCAGCCGAGCGGGTTCCTACAATGAGCAGTTCTTC. It yields the protein CASSRAGSYNEQFF. The full variable domain, with the rest looked up from reference TRBV5-1 and TRBJ2-1, is KAGVTQTPRYLIKTRGQQVTLSCSPISGHRSVSWYQQTPGQGLQFLFEYFSETQRNKGNFPGRFSGRQFSNSRSEMNVSTLELGDSALYLCASSRAGSYNEQFFGPGTRLTVL.

This clonotype was counted a few times. The gene calls are TRBV11-2 and TRBJ2-7; 11 bases are a match to TRBD2. V lost 4 bases to trimming and J lost 3 bases; unmatched junction nucleotides: 5. This CDR3 region has 15 residues. Germline V gene lookup returns CDR1 SGHAT and CDR2 FQNNGV. CDR3 sequence (DNA): TGTGCCAGCAGCTACACTAGCGGGGGAAACTACGAGCAGTACTTC. Protein sequence: CASSYTSGGNYEQYF.

V is TRBV5-5 and J is TRBJ2-5; 7 bases agree with TRBD1. The CDR3 has 14 residues. CDR1 and CDR2 from the germline V gene are SGHKS and YYEKEE (reference sequence). Losses at the gene ends were 3 bases for V and 4 bases for J; bases not matched to a gene: 6. CDR3 sequence (DNA): TGTGCCAGCAGCTCCCTACAGGGGCCAGAGACCCAGTACTTC. Its protein is CASSSLQGPETQYF.

V usage is TRBV24-1 and J usage is TRBJ2-6; no clear D. V lost 2 bases and J lost 12, with 4 bases in between. CDR3 size: 11 residues. Germline assignment: CDR1 KGHDR and CDR2 SFDVKD. The CDR3 sequence: CATSDSSVLTF. The DNA for the CDR3 is TGTGCCACCAGTGATTCCTCCGTCCTGACTTTC.

V and J are TRBV2 and TRBJ2-7; 9 nucleotides match TRBD1. Germline loops: CDR1 SNHLY, CDR2 FYNNEI. This CDR3 is 15 amino acids long. V lost 6 bases to trimming and J lost 6 bases; unmatched junction nucleotides: 12. The CDR3 spells CASSVPGQGMVEQYF. In DNA, the CDR3 is TGTGCCAGCAGCGTTCCGGGACAGGGCATGGTCGAGCAGTACTTC.

This clonotype has only a few counts. The rearrangement links TRBV11-2 to TRBJ2-1; the match to TRBD1 covers 8 bases. After removal of 4 bases from V and 7 bases from J, the junction contained 9 bases not matched to a gene. The CDR3 sequence is 15 residues long. Germline V gene sequence: CDR1 SGHAT, CDR2 FQNNGV. The CDR3 loop is CASSSRGQEYNEQFF. In DNA, the CDR3 is TGTGCCAGCAGCTCCCGGGGACAGGAGTATAATGAGCAGTTCTTC.

The V and J genes are TRBV7-3 and TRBJ1-4, with 9 bases matching TRBD1. This CDR3 contains 15 residues. V gave up 4 bases and J gave up 6 bases; unmatched junction bases: 6. The germline CDR1 and CDR2 sequences are SGHTA and FQGTGA. The CDR3 bases are TGTGCCAGCAGCTCGACAGGGGGACGAGATGAAAAACTGTTTTTT. Amino acid sequence: CASSSTGGRDEKLFF. The whole variable domain, remainder taken from reference TRBV7-3 and TRBJ1-4, is GAGVSQTPSNKVTEKGKYVELRCDPISGHTALYWYRQSLGQGPEFLIYFQGTGAADDSGLPNDRFFAVRPEGSVSTLKIQRTERGDSAVYLCASSSTGGRDEKLFFGSGTQLSVL.

This clonotype was seen ten or more times. The chain employs TRBV7-3 and TRBJ2-2, with D possibly matching TRBD2 (6 bases). Germline lookup yields CDR1 SGHTA and CDR2 FQGTGA. The V and J ends lost 4 bases and 1 base respectively, with 7 bases between them. The CDR3 has 14 residues. The CDR3 nucleotides are TGTGCCAGCAGCTCGACTAGGAACACCGGGGAGCTGTTTTTT. Amino acids: CASSSTRNTGELFF. Full variable domain (remainder filled in from reference TRBV7-3 and TRBJ2-2): GAGVSQTPSNKVTEKGKYVELRCDPISGHTALYWYRQSLGQGPEFLIYFQGTGAADDSGLPNDRFFAVRPEGSVSTLKIQRTERGDSAVYLCASSSTRNTGELFFGEGSRLTVL.

V and J are TRBV7-3 and TRBJ2-2; D gene ambiguous. Germline V CDR1 and CDR2: SGHTA, FQGTGA. Deletions cut 1 base from V and 1 base from J, with 7 bases between. CDR3 length: 15 amino acids. CDR3 amino acids: CASSLIAQNTGELFF. The CDR3 nucleotides are TGTGCCAGCAGCTTAATCGCGCAGAACACCGGGGAGCTGTTTTTT.

This clonotype was seen a handful of times. The rearrangement links TRBV3-1 to TRBJ2-7; 11 nucleotides align to TRBD1. The CDR3 contains 15 residues. V lost 1 base, J lost 5 bases, and 4 bases stayed unmatched. Germline loops: CDR1 LGHDT, CDR2 YNNKEL (reference sequence). The CDR3 region is CASSQGGQGANEQYF. CDR3 in DNA: TGTGCCAGCAGCCAAGGCGGACAGGGGGCGAACGAGCAGTACTTC.

V and J are TRBV7-6 and TRBJ2-7, with 13 bases lining up with TRBD2. CDR1 and CDR2 from the germline V gene are SGHVS and FNYEAQ. J lost 1 base, V lost 5 bases, and 8 bases had no gene match. The CDR3 spans 17 residues. Here the CDR3 DNA reads TGTGCCAGCAGCACCGATTCGGGACTAGCGGGGTCCTACGAGCAGTACTTC. It encodes CASSTDSGLAGSYEQYF.

The V call is TRBV5-1, the J call TRBJ2-7; TRBD1 matches at 8 bases. The germline V gene has CDR1 SGHRS and CDR2 YFSETQ. J gave up 5 bases and V 1 base, and 5 bases lay outside the gene matches. The CDR3 totals 14 residues. In nucleotides, the CDR3 is TGCGCCAGCAGCTTGTCAGGGGGCTACAACGAGCAGTACTTC. It codes for CASSLSGGYNEQYF.

This clonotype was counted a few times. The V and J genes are TRBV4-1 and TRBJ2-2; D is ambiguous. CDR3 length: 14 residues. Germline-derived CDR1 and CDR2 are MGHRA and YSYEKL. V lost 4 bases and J 4 bases, leaving 10 bases between the germline ends. In nucleotides, the CDR3 is TGCGCCAGCAGCCTCCCTTTGAGCACCGGGGAGCTGTTTTTT. This translates into CASSLPLSTGELFF.

There are a few counts of this clonotype. V usage is TRBV28 and J usage is TRBJ2-7; the match to TRBD1 covers 7 bases. V shed 4 bases and J 0 bases; nucleotides not matched to a gene: 6. This CDR3 is built from 15 residues. The germline V gene has CDR1 MDHEN and CDR2 SYDVKM. In DNA, the CDR3 is TGTGCCAGCAGTTCGGGACAGCTGTTCTCCTACGAGCAGTACTTC. Residues: CASSSGQLFSYEQYF.

This clonotype occurred a few times. V is TRBV10-3 and J is TRBJ2-7; 10 nucleotides agree with TRBD1. The CDR3 contains 15 residues. The ends lost 4 bases at V and 4 bases at J; junction bases unmatched: 7. Germline CDR1 and CDR2: ENHRY and SYGVKD. The chain's CDR3 is CAISGPGQGVYEQYF. The CDR3 DNA is TGTGCCATCAGTGGCCCAGGACAGGGGGTGTACGAGCAGTACTTC.

The J gene is TRBJ2-5, the V gene TRBV4-1, with D maybe TRBD2 (6 bases). CDR1 and CDR2 from the germline V gene are MGHRA and YSYEKL. The CDR3 consists of 19 residues. Trimming took off 4 bases at V and 2 bases at J, with 26 bases between the two ends. In DNA, the CDR3 is TGCGCCAGCAGCCGTCGCATAAAGCGGGCAGAAGGGGAGCAAGAGACCCAGTACTTC. Amino acid sequence: CASSRRIKRAEGEQETQYF.

V is TRBV5-1 and J is TRBJ2-7; D gene uncertain. The CDR3 runs 14 residues. CDR1 and CDR2 (germline): SGHRS, YFSETQ. V lost 1 base and J 3 bases, leaving 11 bases between the germline ends. The CDR3 here is CASSLMDPRYEQYF. CDR3 DNA: TGCGCCAGCAGCTTGATGGATCCTCGCTACGAGCAGTACTTC.

The chain uses TRBV7-7 and TRBJ2-5, with a tentative D call TRBD1 (5 bases). This CDR3 comprises 13 residues. The V end was cut by 8 bases, the J end by 1 base, with 11 bases between. CDR1 and CDR2 (germline): SSHAT, FNYEAQ (reference sequence). Here the CDR3 DNA reads TGTGCCAGCTGGGGTGGGGCCCAAGAGACCCAGTACTTC. Protein sequence: CASWGGAQETQYF.

This chain uses TRBV19 with TRBJ2-7; D is ambiguous. Between the trimmed V and J ends, which lost 1 base and 5 bases, there was a span of 21 bases. CDR1 and CDR2 from the germline V gene are LNHDA and SQIVND (reference sequence). The CDR3 sequence is 17 residues long. Written as DNA, the CDR3 is TGTGCCAGTAGTATAGGGCTAGGTCCCCAACTACAGAACGAGCAGTACTTC. Translated: CASSIGLGPQLQNEQYF.

The chain has TRBV29-1 and TRBJ2-7; D remains unclear. The germline V gene encodes CDR1 SQVTM and CDR2 ANQGSEA. Trimming took 2 bases from V and 2 from J, leaving 7 bases between them. The CDR3 sequence is 12 residues long. CDR3 loop: CSVESDAYEQYF. CDR3 sequence (DNA): TGCAGCGTTGAAAGCGATGCCTACGAGCAGTACTTC.

This clonotype was seen at least ten times. V and J are TRBV5-1 and TRBJ2-2; D is undetermined. V lost 9 bases, J lost 3 bases, and 15 bases lay in between. The CDR3 spans 14 residues. Looked up from germline, CDR1 is SGHRS and CDR2 is YFSETQ. The CDR3 sequence is CATKPFQDTGELFF. CDR3 sequence (DNA): TGCGCCACCAAACCTTTCCAAGACACCGGGGAGCTGTTTTTT.